The TCR beta chain under discussion was sequenced for a study of post-analysis software for immune sequencing data. Study summary: Recorded disease courses covered relapsing-remitting, secondary progressive and progressive-relapsing multiple sclerosis. Some patients had no subtype annotation. Study-wide results and limits: A handful of TRBV segments, including TRBV5-6, TRBV5-1 and TRBV20-1, were more frequent in patients than controls. Normalized Chao1 diversity in multiple sclerosis patients fell significantly below that of controls. Co-batched samples clustered tightly together by F measure.

CDR3 size: 14 residues. V was cut by 3 bases and J by 3 bases, with 13 bases left in between. Germline lookup yields CDR1 SGHRS and CDR2 YFSETQ. Unique-molecular-identifier-tagged TCR beta cDNA libraries were used. Starting from approximately 1 to 10 million T cells, the study yielded approximately 460,000 cDNA molecules. TCRdb re-called the PCR reads through MiXCR, storing one row per CDR3 protein. The top ten clones hold roughly 1.8% of a sample with under 650,000 distinct CDR3 sequences, around 40% of them seen once. For this clonotype: Its target is unknown.

This chain connects TRBV5-1 to TRBJ2-7; D unclear. The origin of this receptor is a girl aged 10-17 years with multiple sclerosis. Input material: blood. The CDR3 loop reads CASSSTSQSYEQYF. The CDR3, as DNA: TGCGCCAGCAGCTCAACATCACAGAGCTACGAGCAGTACTTC.